The 30 T cell receptor beta chains given below trace back to one sample, sequenced in a study of tumor and adjacent non-tumor tissue in lung cancer. This sample's RNA came from whole unsorted tissue. Three rounds of nested PCR, following a modified ARM-PCR protocol, produced the TCRbeta library. Each CDR3 protein gets one entry after TCRdb re-called the multiplex PCR reads with MiXCR. The table lists more than 70,000 distinct CDR3 sequences, 61% of them singletons, with 15% in the top ten. The sequencing input was lung tumor tissue. The source is a man aged 65-85 years with non-small cell lung cancer.

About this clonotype itself: Since no conserved phenylalanine or tryptophan closes the CDR3, a read error is the likely cause. The DNA is omitted, as the CDR3 cannot be located on it reliably, and the CDR3 follows TCRdb's listing. The rearrangement uses TRBV11-2 and TRBJ2-7; the tabulated D call, TRBD1, remains unverified against the DNA. Germline CDR1 is SGHAT and CDR2 is FQNNGV. Ends included, the CDR3 has 12 residues. The CDR3 loop is CASSPTGYKKYL.

A word on this clonotype: This is likely a read error, given that the CDR3 carries no conserved phenylalanine or tryptophan at its end. CDR3 bases: TGCAGTGTGTATTCAGGGGAGGGTGAAGCTTTCCTT. Translation gives CSVYSGEGEAFL. This rearrangement joins TRBV29-1 to TRBJ1-1; D perhaps matches TRBD1 (6 bases). The germline CDR1 and CDR2 sequences are SQVTM and ANQGSEA. The CDR3 has 12 residues.

The genes are TRBV12-3 or TRBV12-4 and TRBJ2-1, with TRBD2 matching 7 bases. After removal of 6 bases from V and 10 bases from J, the junction contained 15 bases not matched to a gene. The CDR3 has 15 amino acids. CDR3 DNA sequence: TGTGCCAGCAGCCCCGTGGTATCGTGGGGGGGAGAGCAGTTCTTC. This sequence encodes CASSPVVSWGGEQFF.

This clonotype is a singleton in its sample. The CDR3 does not end in the conserved phenylalanine or tryptophan, so this is likely a read error. It is unclear where the CDR3 begins or ends on the DNA, so no DNA is shown, and the CDR3 is as TCRdb lists it. The CDR3 region is CASSFGTGSTDTQYL. V gene TRBV11-3 combines with J gene TRBJ2-3; no DNA check was done on the table's D call, TRBD1. The V gene's germline CDR1 is SGHNT and CDR2 YENEEA. Termini included, the CDR3 measures 15 amino acids.

This clonotype appeared a few times. In DNA form, the CDR3 reads TGTGCCAGCAGTTTGATGTCTAGCGGGACGCAGTTCTTC. It is translated as CASSLMSSGTQFF. The rearrangement uses TRBV12-3 or TRBV12-4 and TRBJ2-1; 9 bases are a match to TRBD2. There are 13 residues in the CDR3. V lost 3 bases, J lost 12 bases, and 6 bases stayed unmatched.

Remarks on this clonotype: Given a much more abundant clone one base away, this may be a read error. This chain uses TRBV7-9 with TRBJ1-2, with D tentatively TRBD1 (5 bases). V dropped 6 bases and J dropped 6 bases, with 23 bases sitting between them. The CDR3 is 16 amino acids. The germline V gene encodes CDR1 SEHNR and CDR2 FQNEAQ (reference sequence). In DNA form, the CDR3 reads TGTGCCAGCAGTAACAGGAGGACATCCTCTGAAAATGGCTACACCTTC. This encodes CASSNRRTSSENGYTF.

Comment on this clonotype: This could be a read error, since a much larger clone is one nucleotide away. This chain uses TRBV6-1 with TRBJ1-2, with D unclear. Germline V CDR1 and CDR2: MNHNS, SASEGT. CDR3 length: 14 amino acids. V was trimmed by 11 bases and J by 4 bases, leaving 20 bases between them. The CDR3 DNA follows: TGTGCCGCCCCCAGTCCTGGTCGCCTCTATGGCTACACCTTC. This codes for CAAPSPGRLYGYTF.

This rearrangement joins TRBV11-1 to TRBJ2-5; D remains unclear. This CDR3 region has 14 residues. Germline lookup yields CDR1 SGHAT and CDR2 FQDESV (reference sequence). The ends were cut back, 9 bases at V and 2 bases at J, with 16 bases in the middle. This CDR3 reads CASTLGDTQETQYF. DNA for the CDR3: TGTGCCAGTACCCTGGGTGATACACAAGAGACCCAGTACTTC.

In the case of this clonotype: At one of its ends the junction is not consistent with the germline gene, which may arise from a read error. J is TRBJ2-7 and V is TRBV6-5; 7 bases line up with TRBD1. Germline V gives CDR1 MNHEY, CDR2 SVGAGI. The CDR3 consists of 15 residues. For the CDR3, the DNA is TGTACCAGCAGTTACTCTATAGGGGGCCCCTCGGAGCAGTACTTC. As protein: CTSSYSIGGPSEQYF.

Worth noting for this clonotype: No conserved phenylalanine or tryptophan is present at the end of the CDR3, so a read error is the likely explanation. This sequence joins TRBV5-1 and TRBJ2-2, with D possibly matching TRBD2 (6 bases). Germline values: CDR1 SGHRS, CDR2 YFSETQ. The CDR3 is made up of 15 amino acids. The CDR3 bases are TGCTCCAGCAGCTTGGCGGGGCGCGACACCGGGGAGCTGTTTTTG. It codes for CSSSLAGRDTGELFL.

The gene calls are TRBV29-1 and TRBJ2-5; D possibly corresponds to TRBD2 (5 bases). CDR1 is SQVTM, CDR2 ANQGSEA, per germline. This CDR3 spans 13 amino acids. The CDR3 DNA reads as TGCGGCGCTTGGGAGTCGGCGCAAGAGACCCAGTACTTC. Translation gives CGAWESAQETQYF.

Concerning this clonotype itself: The CDR3 ends on some other residue instead of the conserved phenylalanine or tryptophan, so this is likely a read error. V and J are TRBV7-9 and TRBJ2-7; D ambiguous. V dropped 5 bases and J dropped 2 bases, with 4 bases sitting between them. Germline V gene sequence: CDR1 SEHNR, CDR2 FQNEAQ (reference sequence). CDR3 length: 11 residues. The CDR3 DNA reads TGTGCCAGCAGCCGAACCTACGAGCAGTACTAC. This encodes CASSRTYEQYY.

Details on this clonotype: One end of the junction fails to match germline, which may point to a read error. The rearrangement links TRBV11-2 to TRBJ2-3; 7 nucleotides agree with TRBD1. The length of the CDR3 is 17 residues. Per germline, CDR1 SGHAT and CDR2 FQNNGV. In DNA, the CDR3 is TGCGCCAGCAGCTTGACAGGGACGAGGATCGTTACAGATACGCAGTATTTT. It is translated as CASSLTGTRIVTDTQYF.

This clonotype has at least ten counts. Here the CDR3 DNA reads TGCAGTGCTAGGGACCGGTTGGGGGGAGGGAGGTACAATGAGCAGTTCTTC. Its protein is CSARDRLGGGRYNEQFF. This chain connects TRBV20-1 to TRBJ2-1, with 7 nucleotides matching TRBD2. V trimming: 3 bases; J trimming: 4 bases; junction bases outside the gene matches: 15. CDR3 length equals 17 residues. Germline values: CDR1 DFQATT, CDR2 SNEGSKA (reference sequence).

The rearrangement uses TRBV11-1 and TRBJ2-1; 12 bases agree with TRBD2. The V gene's germline CDR1 is SGHAT and CDR2 FQDESV (reference sequence). The CDR3 length is 19 residues. V shed 4 bases and J 0 bases; nucleotides not matched to a gene: 10. The CDR3 DNA sequence: TGTGCCAGCAGCTCTAGACTAGCGGGAGTCCACAGCTCCTACAATGAGCAGTTCTTC. It yields the protein CASSSRLAGVHSSYNEQFF.

The sample holds a few counts of this clonotype. Germline is not matched at one junction end, which may reflect a read error. The genes are TRBV11-2 and TRBJ2-2; TRBD2 aligns across 7 bases. Per germline, CDR1 SGHAT and CDR2 FQNNGV. The CDR3 extends over 16 amino acids. The CDR3 loop is CASSLAEWGGSGELFF. The CDR3 DNA sequence: TGTGCCAGCAGCTTAGCTGAGTGGGGGGGTTCCGGAGAGCTGTTTTTT. Supplemented by reference TRBV11-2 and TRBJ2-2, the full variable domain reads EAGVAQSPRYKIIEKRQSVAFWCNPISGHATLYWYQQILGQGPKLLIQFQNNGVVDDSQLPKDRFSAERLKGVDSTLKIQPAKLEDSAVYLCASSLAEWGGSGELFFGEGSRLTVL.

On this clonotype itself: One end of the junction varies from germline; a read error may be responsible. This chain connects TRBV29-1 to TRBJ2-3; D unclear. Germline CDR1 and CDR2: SQVTM and ANQGSEA. There are 13 residues in the CDR3. DNA of the CDR3: TGCAGAGTTGAATTCGTGGTCACAGATTCGCAGTATTTT. Protein product: CRVEFVVTDSQYF.

Points on this clonotype: A junction boundary mismatches the germline segment, possibly from a read error. J is TRBJ2-2 and V is TRBV11-2; D is perhaps TRBD2 (7 bases). Germline V gives CDR1 SGHAT, CDR2 FQNNGV. The CDR3 runs to 13 residues. The CDR3 loop reads CTSSLGGSGEPFF. Here the CDR3 DNA reads TGTACCAGCAGCTTAGGGGGGAGCGGGGAGCCGTTTTTT. Combining the CDR3 with reference TRBV11-2 and TRBJ2-2 gives the whole variable domain EAGVAQSPRYKIIEKRQSVAFWCNPISGHATLYWYQQILGQGPKLLIQFQNNGVVDDSQLPKDRFSAERLKGVDSTLKIQPAKLEDSAVYLCTSSLGGSGEPFFGEGSRLTVL.

Worth noting for this clonotype: One end of the junction fails to match germline, which may point to a read error. The rearrangement joins TRBV6-2 or TRBV6-3 to TRBJ2-1; no firm D call. The CDR3 has 14 residues. The germline gives CDR1 MNHEY, CDR2 SVGEGT. CDR3 amino acids: CDTKDPGGYNKQFF. CDR3 nucleotides: TGTGACACCAAAGACCCCGGCGGCTACAATAAGCAGTTCTTC.

This clonotype was seen a few times. Since a much larger clone is just one base distant, this may be a read error. V usage is TRBV5-5 and J usage is TRBJ2-6; TRBD1 is a possible D gene (6 bases). CDR1 and CDR2 (germline): SGHKS, YYEKEE (reference sequence). The CDR3 extends over 16 amino acids. CDR3 bases: TGTGCCAGCAGCCGGGACATGAGCTCTGGGACCAACGTCCTGACTTTC. This translates into CASSRDMSSGTNVLTF.

In its sample, this clonotype was seen many times. The chain couples TRBV30 to TRBJ2-5; TRBD1 agrees at 7 bases. Germline CDR1 and CDR2: GTSNPN and SVGIG (reference sequence). CDR3 length: 15 amino acids. V lost 2 bases and J lost 5; bases outside the gene matches: 11. The CDR3 DNA reads TGTGCCTGGAGTCCCAGACAGGGTCGGGTGGAGACCCAGTACTTC. It is translated as CAWSPRQGRVETQYF.

As regards this clonotype: The final CDR3 position lacks the conserved phenylalanine or tryptophan, pointing to a likely read error. The limits of the CDR3 on the DNA are not certain, so only TCRdb's listed CDR3 is given. The chain employs TRBV11-3 and TRBJ1-1. Germline V gene data show CDR1 as SGHNT and CDR2 as YENEEA. Including both end residues, the CDR3 is 16 amino acids long. The CDR3 sequence: CASSRSGTNMNTEASS.

As for this clonotype: A much bigger clone sits one base away, suggesting this may be a read error. Because the CDR3 is missing its conserved closing phenylalanine or tryptophan, this is likely a read error. It is unclear where the CDR3 begins or ends on the DNA, so no DNA is shown, and the CDR3 is as TCRdb lists it. The genes are TRBV23-1 and TRBJ2-1; the table calls TRBD1, which could not be checked here. TRBV23-1 is given ORF status, its function remaining uncertain. Inclusive of both ends, the CDR3 amounts to 12 amino acids. CDR3 sequence: CASSQPTGGKFL.

With regard to this clonotype: A read error may explain this, as a much larger clone is one base away. The J gene is TRBJ2-7, the V gene TRBV6-1; 9 bases agree with TRBD1. CDR3 length: 15 residues. Germline V CDR1 and CDR2: MNHNS, SASEGT. The CDR3 spells CASREGGTGFGEQYF. CDR3 DNA sequence: TGTGCCAGCAGAGAAGGGGGGACAGGGTTTGGAGAGCAGTACTTC.

On this clonotype: Sequence at one end of the junction differs from germline and may be a read error. The chain carries TRBV5-4 and TRBJ2-6; TRBD1 is a possible D gene (6 bases). The CDR3 length is 17 residues. Germline CDR1 SGHNT, CDR2 YYREEE (reference sequence). CDR3 sequence reads: CANSLVTGLTGANVLTF. CDR3 coding DNA: TGTGCCAACAGCTTGGTGACAGGCCTAACTGGGGCCAACGTCCTGACTTTC.

To note about this clonotype: Lacking the conserved final phenylalanine or tryptophan, this CDR3 likely reflects a read error. Because the CDR3's place on the DNA is in doubt, the DNA is left out and the CDR3 is given as listed by TCRdb. The CDR3 spells CASTVQGSGYTI. The chain links TRBV11-2 to TRBJ1-2. Counting both end residues, the CDR3 totals 12 amino acids. Germline CDR1 reads SGHAT; CDR2 reads FQNNGV.

This clonotype came up many times. The gene calls are TRBV29-1 and TRBJ1-5; TRBD1 is a possible D gene (5 bases). V shed 5 bases and J shed 0 bases, with 11 bases lying between them. CDR1 is SQVTM, CDR2 ANQGSEA, per germline. The CDR3 totals 14 residues. The CDR3, as DNA: TGCAGCGTTCTGGAGGGGAGTAGCAATCAGCCCCAGCATTTT. Encoded protein: CSVLEGSSNQPQHF.

The V and J genes are TRBV29-1 and TRBJ2-7; D gene unclear. The CDR3 loop spans 12 amino acids. V was cut by 4 bases and J by 6 bases, with 13 bases left in between. Germline lookup yields CDR1 SQVTM and CDR2 ANQGSEA. The CDR3 reads CSVGTVMPEQYF. The CDR3 DNA is TGCAGCGTTGGTACAGTCATGCCCGAGCAGTACTTC.

A note on this clonotype: A junction boundary mismatches the germline segment, possibly from a read error. The V call is TRBV6-5, the J call TRBJ2-1; tentative D call: TRBD2 (6 bases). The V gene's germline CDR1 is MNHEY and CDR2 SVGAGI. This CDR3 is built from 15 residues. The CDR3 spells CTSSSVGWRVKEQFF. The CDR3 DNA reads TGTACCAGCAGTTCAGTAGGTTGGAGGGTCAAAGAGCAGTTCTTC.

Many counts were recorded for this clonotype. The chain couples TRBV12-3 or TRBV12-4 to TRBJ1-2; D is ambiguous. V gave up 2 bases and J gave up 8 bases, with 12 bases separating them. The CDR3 runs to 13 residues. CDR3 bases: TGTGCCAGCAGTTTATCATTGGCGGGGGGCTACACCTTC. Its translation: CASSLSLAGGYTF.